This T cell receptor (beta chain) emerged from a study of T cells after yellow fever vaccination. A 5'RACE template-switching step, the method used to make TCR cDNA, added a universal primer site and UMIs. TCRdb re-analysed the 5' RACE reads in MiXCR, keeping a single row per CDR3 protein. The sample includes hundreds of thousands of distinct CDR3 sequences, approximately 12% of them seen just once. Germline loops: CDR1 SGHRS, CDR2 YFSETQ. The CDR3 runs 15 residues. V lost 4 bases and J lost 7; bases outside the gene matches: 9. Study findings and constraints: The booster saw the reappearance of most primary-vaccination clones (approximately 97% CD4, 80% to 90% CD8). The study noted that FACS-sorted repertoires could contain abundant clonotypes contaminating from the bulk population. A limited proportion of clonotypes was detected within both the CD4 and CD8 compartments.

As regards this clonotype: Its specificity is not known.

This sequence originates from a man younger than 45 who received the YFV17D yellow fever vaccine. The chain is built from TRBV5-1 and TRBJ1-4, with TRBD1 matching over 8 bases. The input for sequencing was PBMCs, taken on the day of the yellow fever booster vaccination. The CDR3: CASSVSGTGGEKLFF. CDR3 DNA sequence: TGCGCCAGCAGCGTTTCCGGGACAGGAGGTGAAAAACTGTTTTTT.